One and the same sample provided the 26 T cell receptor beta chains below, sequenced in a study of molecular identifiers for immune sequencing clone quantification. TCRdb reprocessed the PCR reads with MiXCR, giving one entry per CDR3 protein. The data contain 55,000 to 75,000 distinct CDR3 sequences, 15% to 20% of them singletons. Material: naive CD8+ T cells from blood, with Jurkat cell RNA spiked in. The subset: FACS-sorted CD8+CD4-CCR7+CD45RA+ naive T cells. These receptor sequences come from a human donor in good health. Some libraries in this study had Jurkat cell RNA spiked in.

This clonotype was observed a handful of times. The chain is built from TRBV7-9 and TRBJ1-2; D perhaps matches TRBD1 (6 bases). Germline CDR1 reads SEHNR; CDR2 reads FQNEAQ (reference sequence). The V end lost 4 bases, the J end lost 4 bases, and 22 bases lay between the germline ends. The CDR3 is 17 amino acids. CDR3 nucleotide sequence: TGTGCCAGCAGCTCCGAGTTGGGAGGGGGAGTCAGCTATGGCTACACCTTC. This codes for CASSSELGGGVSYGYTF. Combining the CDR3 with reference TRBV7-9 and TRBJ1-2 gives the whole variable domain DTGVSQNPRHKITKRGQNVTFRCDPISEHNRLYWYRQTLGQGPEFLTYFQNEAQLEKSRLLSDRFSAERPKGSFSTLEIQRTEQGDSAMYLCASSSELGGGVSYGYTFGSGTRLTVV.

The sample holds a few counts of this clonotype. The chain carries TRBV20-1 and TRBJ2-1, with D perhaps matching TRBD1 or TRBD2 (5 bases each). Germline CDR1 is DFQATT and CDR2 is SNEGSKA (reference sequence). V dropped 6 bases and J dropped 4 bases, with 16 bases sitting between them. The CDR3 extends over 14 amino acids. CDR3 bases: TGCAGTGCGGTTGGAGGCAGGGATTACAATGAGCAGTTCTTC. Translated, it gives CSAVGGRDYNEQFF.

This clonotype was observed many times. This rearrangement joins TRBV24-1 to TRBJ1-5; a possible D gene is TRBD1 (5 bases). Trimming removed 3 bases at V and 2 bases at J, with 10 bases between. The V gene's germline CDR1 is KGHDR and CDR2 SFDVKD. The CDR3 contains 15 residues. This CDR3 is CATSDARDGNQPQHF. CDR3 sequence (DNA): TGTGCCACCAGTGATGCCAGGGACGGCAATCAGCCCCAGCATTTT.

On this clonotype itself: The junction does not match germline at one end; this may be a read error. The genes are TRBV28 and TRBJ2-1; no clear D gene. The CDR3 is 17 residues long. The germline CDR1 and CDR2 sequences are MDHEN and SYDVKM. The CDR3 loop reads CASSQTRWFGAYNELFF. The CDR3 DNA reads as TGTGCCAGCAGTCAGACTCGATGGTTCGGCGCCTACAATGAGCTGTTCTTC.

The chain combines TRBV29-1 with TRBJ2-5; possible D gene TRBD2, 6 bases. Germline V lookup: CDR1 SQVTM, CDR2 ANQGSEA. V was shortened by 2 bases and J by 1 base, with 23 bases between the two germline ends. There are 18 residues in the CDR3. The CDR3 nucleotides are TGCAGCGTTGAATGGGCCCTGGTCGGGAGACGCCTCCAAGAGACCCAGTACTTC. Translation: CSVEWALVGRRLQETQYF. Complete variable domain (other parts from reference TRBV29-1 and TRBJ2-5): SAVISQKPSRDICQRGTSLTIQCQVDSQVTMMFWYRQQPGQSLTLIATANQGSEATYESGFVIDKFPISRPNLTFSTLTVSNMSPEDSSIYLCSVEWALVGRRLQETQYFGPGTRLLVL.

At least ten counts were recorded for this clonotype. The V gene is TRBV5-4, the J gene TRBJ2-7; maybe TRBD2 (6 bases). CDR3 size: 13 residues. Looked up from germline, CDR1 is SGHNT and CDR2 is YYREEE (reference sequence). The V and J ends lost 5 bases and 5 bases respectively, with 14 bases between them. This CDR3 reads CASRFGGADEQYF. CDR3 sequence (DNA): TGTGCCAGCAGATTCGGAGGGGCGGACGAGCAGTACTTC.

On this clonotype: This may come from a read error, since a much larger clone is one base off. The chain combines TRBV9 with TRBJ1-1; no clear D gene. The V gene's germline CDR1 is SGDLS and CDR2 YYNGEE. The CDR3 covers 13 residues. With 3 bases removed from V and 3 bases from J, the gap between germline ends came to 9 bases. CDR3 residues: CASSAAVYTEAFF. In DNA, the CDR3 is TGTGCCAGCAGCGCAGCGGTGTACACTGAAGCTTTCTTT.

This clonotype appeared many times. The genes are TRBV3-1 and TRBJ1-4; tentatively, D is TRBD1 (6 bases). The CDR3 extends over 14 amino acids. Germline loops: CDR1 LGHDT, CDR2 YNNKEL (reference sequence). Deletions cut 6 bases from V and 7 bases from J, with 15 bases between. In DNA, the CDR3 is TGTGCCAGCAGTCTAGGGGGACGAAGTGAAAAACTGTTTTTT. This codes for CASSLGGRSEKLFF.

This clonotype was recorded at least ten times. This chain connects TRBV6-2 or TRBV6-3 to TRBJ1-5; D is perhaps TRBD1 (5 bases). Trimming cost V 4 bases and J 5 bases, with 21 bases left between them. This CDR3 has 17 residues. From germline, CDR1 is MNHEY and CDR2 SVGEGT. In nucleotides, the CDR3 is TGTGCCAGCAGTTGGGGGTGGGAGGGATCCCTTCATCAGCCCCAGCATTTT. Protein product: CASSWGWEGSLHQPQHF.

This clonotype was detected many times. The rearrangement uses TRBV11-2 and TRBJ2-3, with 9 bases identical to TRBD1. The CDR3 is 14 amino acids. The germline gives CDR1 SGHAT, CDR2 FQNNGV. V was pared by 4 bases and J by 4 bases, with 3 bases of the junction left unmatched. CDR3: CASSSTGGADTQYF. The CDR3 DNA follows: TGTGCCAGCAGCTCCACAGGGGGCGCAGATACGCAGTATTTT. Drawing the rest from reference TRBV11-2 and TRBJ2-3, the complete variable domain is EAGVAQSPRYKIIEKRQSVAFWCNPISGHATLYWYQQILGQGPKLLIQFQNNGVVDDSQLPKDRFSAERLKGVDSTLKIQPAKLEDSAVYLCASSSTGGADTQYFGPGTRLTVL.

By sample fraction, this clonotype is medium-sized. The CDR3 DNA is TGCGCCAGCAGCCAAGATCGAACTAGCGGCACAGATACGCAGTATTTT. Translated: CASSQDRTSGTDTQYF. The rearrangement joins TRBV4-1 to TRBJ2-3; TRBD2 aligns across 7 bases. The germline V gene has CDR1 MGHRA and CDR2 YSYEKL. CDR3 length equals 16 residues. J was trimmed by 1 base and V by 0 bases; bases with no gene match: 4.

With regard to this clonotype: Germline is not matched at one junction end, which may reflect a read error. This chain links TRBV24-1 with TRBJ2-2, with 11 bases matching TRBD2. Germline loops: CDR1 KGHDR, CDR2 SFDVKD. The CDR3 spans 17 residues. The CDR3 is CATSDLGGLADAGGLFF. DNA for the CDR3: TGTGCCACCAGTGATTTGGGGGGACTAGCGGACGCCGGGGGGCTGTTTTTT.

The table lists this clonotype with many counts. The gene calls are TRBV7-8 and TRBJ1-1; D call uncertain. CDR3 size: 13 residues. The germline V and J ends were trimmed by 2 bases and 7 bases, with 11 bases remaining between them. CDR1 and CDR2 from the germline V gene are SGHVS and FQNEAQ. As DNA, the CDR3 is TGTGCCAGCAGCTTATTGTTTTCCAATGAAGCTTTCTTT. Translating gives CASSLLFSNEAFF. Variable domain in full (rest from reference TRBV7-8 and TRBJ1-1): GAGVSQSPRYKVAKRGQDVALRCDPISGHVSLFWYQQALGQGPEFLTYFQNEAQLDKSGLPSDRFFAERPEGSVSTLKIQRTQQEDSAVYLCASSLLFSNEAFFGQGTRLTVV.

This clonotype was recorded at least ten times. The chain combines TRBV27 with TRBJ2-7, with a tentative D call TRBD1 (5 bases). Between the trimmed V and J ends, which lost 8 bases and 2 bases, there was a span of 16 bases. The CDR3 consists of 14 residues. The germline V gene encodes CDR1 MNHEY and CDR2 SMNVEV (reference sequence). This CDR3 is CASGTTGLTYEQYF. For the CDR3, the DNA is TGTGCCAGCGGCACCACAGGTCTAACCTACGAGCAGTACTTC.

This clonotype was found many times. The gene calls are TRBV7-8 and TRBJ1-2, with D perhaps TRBD1 (5 bases). CDR1 SGHVS and CDR2 FQNEAQ come from the germline V gene. The CDR3 contains 16 residues. Trimming took off 1 base at V and 4 bases at J, with 16 bases between the two ends. CDR3 in amino acids: CASSLVGREGAYGYTF. The CDR3 coding sequence is TGTGCCAGCAGCTTAGTAGGGCGGGAAGGGGCCTATGGCTACACCTTC.

This clonotype was recorded at least ten times. The genes are TRBV7-9 and TRBJ1-3; D possibly corresponds to TRBD1 (6 bases). Germline CDR1 reads SEHNR; CDR2 reads FQNEAQ (reference sequence). The CDR3 totals 16 residues. The V and J ends lost 5 bases and 2 bases respectively, with 16 bases between them. The CDR3, as DNA: TGTGCCAGCAGCATCCTTCCCGGGACAACTGGAAACACCATATATTTT. Translated, it gives CASSILPGTTGNTIYF.

This clonotype was detected only a few times. V is TRBV6-4 and J is TRBJ2-3; possibly TRBD2 for D (5 bases). The ends were cut back, 0 bases at V and 6 bases at J, with 7 bases in the middle. The CDR3 contains 13 residues. The germline gives CDR1 MRHNA, CDR2 SNTAGT. Here the CDR3 reads CASSDSPGDTQYF. CDR3 DNA sequence: TGTGCCAGCAGTGACTCACCGGGGGATACGCAGTATTTT.

V gene TRBV12-5 combines with J gene TRBJ2-1; 8 nucleotides match TRBD2. CDR1 LGHNT and CDR2 FRNRAP come from the germline V gene. The junction had 10 bases not matched to a gene; V was cut back by 1 base and J by 5 bases. CDR3 length equals 17 residues. The CDR3 protein is CASGLEIGAGVHNEQFF. The CDR3 DNA reads TGTGCTAGTGGTTTGGAGATCGGAGCGGGAGTGCACAATGAGCAGTTCTTC.

The chain recombines TRBV5-1 with TRBJ2-1, with 12 positions matching TRBD2. Unmatched junction bases numbered 9, after V lost 0 bases and J lost 5 bases. This CDR3 region has 18 residues. CDR1 and CDR2 from the germline V gene are SGHRS and YFSETQ. CDR3 sequence reads: CASSLEYRTSGVDNEQFF. In DNA form, the CDR3 reads TGCGCCAGCAGCTTGGAGTATCGGACTAGCGGGGTAGACAATGAGCAGTTCTTC.

The chain links TRBV19 to TRBJ2-7; 8 bases map to TRBD1. The V segment lost 3 bases and the J segment 3 bases; nucleotides outside the gene matches: 4. Germline V gene data show CDR1 as LNHDA and CDR2 as SQIVND (reference sequence). The CDR3 loop spans 14 amino acids. CDR3 residues: CASSMAGGLYEQYF. CDR3 coding DNA: TGTGCCAGTAGTATGGCAGGGGGCCTCTACGAGCAGTACTTC. Full variable domain (rest looked up from reference TRBV19 and TRBJ2-7): DGGITQSPKYLFRKEGQNVTLSCEQNLNHDAMYWYRQDPGQGLRLIYYSQIVNDFQKGDIAEGYSVSREKKESFPLTVTSAQKNPTAFYLCASSMAGGLYEQYFGPGTRLTVT.

The sample holds many counts of this clonotype. This chain connects TRBV7-9 to TRBJ2-7; TRBD2 aligns across 9 bases. From germline, CDR1 is SEHNR and CDR2 FQNEAQ (reference sequence). The V and J ends lost 0 bases and 3 bases, in that order; junction bases with no gene match: 3. The CDR3 extends over 15 amino acids. The CDR3 region is CASSLALSGGYEQYF. The CDR3 DNA reads TGTGCCAGCAGCTTAGCGCTTAGCGGGGGCTACGAGCAGTACTTC. The full variable domain, in which reference TRBV7-9 and TRBJ2-7 provide the parts outside the CDR3, is DTGVSQNPRHKITKRGQNVTFRCDPISEHNRLYWYRQTLGQGPEFLTYFQNEAQLEKSRLLSDRFSAERPKGSFSTLEIQRTEQGDSAMYLCASSLALSGGYEQYFGPGTRLTVT.

This clonotype turned up a few times. V and J are TRBV7-3 and TRBJ2-3, with D perhaps matching TRBD1 or TRBD2 (5 bases each). V lost 4 bases, J lost 3 bases, and 17 bases lay in between. The CDR3 has 16 residues. CDR1 SGHTA and CDR2 FQGTGA come from the germline V gene. The CDR3: CASSSGAGVGTDTQYF. CDR3 sequence (DNA): TGTGCCAGCAGCTCCGGGGCTGGTGTGGGGACAGATACGCAGTATTTT.

This clonotype was detected many times. The V gene is TRBV27, the J gene TRBJ2-3; perhaps TRBD1 as D (5 bases). The CDR3 consists of 17 residues. Deletions cut 3 bases from V and 0 bases from J, with 16 bases between. CDR1 and CDR2 (germline): MNHEY, SMNVEV (reference sequence). The CDR3 protein is CASSLQPGRASTDTQYF. The CDR3 nucleotides are TGTGCCAGCAGTTTGCAACCCGGCAGGGCTAGCACAGATACGCAGTATTTT.

The chain uses TRBV5-5 and TRBJ2-1; D uncertain. This CDR3 has 11 amino acids. Trimming stripped 4 bases from V and 4 bases from J, with 3 bases between. The V gene's germline CDR1 is SGHKS and CDR2 YYEKEE (reference sequence). CDR3 bases: TGTGCCAGCAGCCTGTACAATGAGCAGTTCTTC. Residues: CASSLYNEQFF.

This clonotype came up many times. V usage is TRBV5-4 and J usage is TRBJ1-5, with D maybe TRBD1 (5 bases). The germline V gene has CDR1 SGHNT and CDR2 YYREEE (reference sequence). The CDR3 extends over 14 amino acids. V was pared by 4 bases and J by 2 bases, with 10 bases between. Written as DNA, the CDR3 is TGTGCCAGCAGCCCGGGGACGGGCAATCAGCCCCAGCATTTT. This codes for CASSPGTGNQPQHF.

This clonotype was observed many times. The chain uses TRBV29-1 and TRBJ2-1; D is possibly TRBD2 (6 bases). V lost 7 bases to trimming and J lost 9 bases, with 16 bases between them. The CDR3 covers 12 residues. Looked up from germline, CDR1 is SQVTM and CDR2 is ANQGSEA. For the CDR3, the DNA is TGCAGCGCCCCGTTCCCCGGGAGTGAGCAGTTCTTC. Encoded protein: CSAPFPGSEQFF.